This T cell receptor beta chain was profiled in a study of T cells in Graves' hyperthyroidism and ophthalmopathy. The study's findings and limits: Most thyroid clonotypes expanded above 0.001 were also detected in blood. Ophthalmopathy was model-predicted a median about six months pre-onset.

As regards this clonotype: Its antigen is unidentified.

Amplification yielded TCR beta CDR3 regions, with RNA transcripts as the source. The study used the HTBI primer set for a first-round RT-PCR of the TCR CDR3. A single record per CDR3 protein comes from TCRdb applying MiXCR to the multiplex PCR reads. Of 650,000 to 700,000 distinct CDR3 sequences in the sample, roughly 17% were seen once. Germline assignment: CDR1 DFQATT and CDR2 SNEGSKA (reference sequence). The CDR3 loop spans 15 amino acids. V lost 5 bases and J lost 4; bases outside the gene matches: 8. Hyperthyroidism of Graves' type that showed no ophthalmopathy progression within 18 months was stable. Those with hyperthyroidism were 18 to 65 years old, newly diagnosed, and ill for under 2 months.

This chain connects TRBV20-1 to TRBJ2-1, with 10 bases fitting TRBD2. The sequenced sample consisted of blood. The source of this sequence is a man aged 50 or older with Graves' hyperthyroidism. The CDR3 here is CSAFRTSGLYNEQFF. DNA for the CDR3: TGCAGTGCTTTTCGGACTAGCGGATTATACAATGAGCAGTTCTTC.